Following are 3 T cell receptor beta chains from one sample sequenced in a study of T-cell memory formation after mild COVID-19. TCRdb re-called the 5' RACE reads through MiXCR, storing one row per CDR3 protein. The sample shows 410,000 or so distinct CDR3 sequences, under 25% of them seen only once. The source material was PBMCs or a T cell subset sorted from them (not recorded which). Every receptor here comes from an adult woman who had mild COVID-19 (a few samples of this study predate the infection). Cell type and time point are not known.

This clonotype was recorded a few times. This chain links TRBV6-1 with TRBJ2-5; the match to TRBD1 covers 10 bases. From germline, CDR1 is MNHNS and CDR2 SASEGT. This CDR3 spans 14 amino acids. V lost 6 bases and J lost 1; bases outside the gene matches: 2. The CDR3 nucleotides read TGTGCCAGCAGGAGGACAGGGGGCCAAGAGACCCAGTACTTC. Amino acids: CASRRTGGQETQYF.

V is TRBV5-1 and J is TRBJ2-1; D may be TRBD1 or TRBD2 (5 bases each). Germline CDR1 SGHRS, CDR2 YFSETQ. V lost 1 base and J lost 7, with 18 bases in between. The CDR3 has 16 amino acids. The CDR3 nucleotides are TGCGCCAGCAGCTTGCCAGGGAGTCGGGGTTGGAATGAGCAGTTCTTC. This sequence encodes CASSLPGSRGWNEQFF.

V gene TRBV18 combines with J gene TRBJ2-3; D perhaps matches TRBD2 (7 bases). The CDR3 totals 14 residues. The germline V gene encodes CDR1 KGHSH and CDR2 LQKENI. Trimming took 2 bases from V and 6 from J, leaving 12 bases between them. The CDR3 loop reads CASSPDGGQDTQYF. In nucleotides, the CDR3 is TGTGCCAGCTCACCAGACGGGGGGCAGGATACGCAGTATTTT.